This record covers a single TCR beta chain. What it binds is unknown. CDR3 length: 16 amino acids. Germline V CDR1 and CDR2: MNHNY, SVGAGI (reference sequence). Trimming at V came to 2 bases and at J to 1 base, leaving 4 bases not matched to a gene. This sample is part of a study of lymphopenia after photon versus proton radiotherapy. Study findings and constraints: Survival link was tested only in deceased patients; proton benefit remains a possibility.

Data came from immunoSEQ multiplex PCR; TCRdb stores just in-frame clones and leaves some out. Altogether tens of thousands of clones are present, over 75% being singletons, with the ten largest covering 2.2%. The receptor comes from a man between 35 and 55 years old with gastric cancer. The chain employs TRBV6-6 and TRBJ2-3, with 9 nucleotides matching TRBD2. This specimen was peripheral blood, taken from a patient treated with photon-based radiotherapy. CDR3: CASSYETSGRTDTQYF. The CDR3 DNA reads as TGTGCCAGCAGTTACGAGACTAGCGGTCGCACAGATACGCAGTATTTT.